These T cell receptor beta chains were read from a single sample in a study of CD8+ T cells in alopecia areata. Using immunoSEQ multiplex PCR, the repertoire was profiled, and TCRdb retains in-frame clones only, with some absent. The sample includes 2,000 to 3,000 clones, nearly 70% of them seen just once. The sequencing sample was made of skin. These receptors were taken from a human donor in good health. CDR3s include the opening cysteine and the closing phenylalanine or tryptophan. Fields, in order: J gene, V gene, CDR3 protein.

TRBJ2-3 | TRBV5-4 | CASSLPGSTDTQYF
TRBJ2-3 | TRBV5-4 | CASSLAFTERRTDTQYF
TRBJ2-5 | TRBV25-1 | CASSERGHRETQYF
TRBJ2-1 | TRBV19 | CASSIWLGGETYNEQFF
TRBJ1-2 | TRBV4-3 | CASSRRQSLPNLYGYTF
TRBJ2-7 | TRBV14 | CASSQPGERSAVPSYEQYF
TRBJ2-1 | TRBV9 | CASSVESRSYNEQFF
TRBJ2-7 | TRBV19 | CASSIRRGPYEQYF
TRBJ2-1 | TRBV2 | CASGRYVGTRSDNEQFF
TRBJ2-1 | TRBV19 | CASSYQRGGNEQFF
TRBJ1-2 | TRBV7-2 | CASSQTTRGGGYTF
TRBJ2-1 | TRBV6-1 | CASSETVNWAYNEQFF
TRBJ2-3 | TRBV7-2 | CASSLTSGTDTQYF
TRBJ2-6 | TRBV29-1 | CSVEVGGSGANVLTF
TRBJ1-3 | TRBV7-8 | CASSLVSGDTTGGNTIYF
TRBJ2-2 | TRBV5-8 | CASSHAGGYTGELFF
TRBJ2-7 | TRBV6-1 | CASTGRTPSYEQYF
TRBJ1-1 | TRBV21-1 | CASSESVYTIRTEAFF
TRBJ2-7 | TRBV4-1 | CASSQNSGGAHEQYF
TRBJ2-5 | TRBV7-7 | CASSLLAGPQETQYF
TRBJ1-1 | TRBV14 | CASSRSRGAWSTEAFF
TRBJ2-2 | TRBV5-6 | CASSLLGRNTGELFF
TRBJ2-3 | TRBV19 | CASSTRQGPTDTQYF
TRBJ2-7 | TRBV11-2 | CASSLDGLVGYEQYF
TRBJ2-1 | TRBV11-3 | CASSLAGGPLEQFF
TRBJ2-3 | TRBV10-3 | CAISGRGLAGVTDTQYF
TRBJ1-6 | TRBV2 | CASSVLGGRSPLHF
TRBJ2-3 | TRBV10-3 | CAISEWGTPDTQYF
TRBJ2-5 | TRBV4-1 | CASSQGPALGGGQGVGETQYF
TRBJ2-7 | TRBV7-2 | CASSLALWGGSYEQYF
TRBJ2-2 | TRBV6-5 | CASIGDRNTGELFF
TRBJ1-5 | TRBV28 | CASRPTGQSNQPQHF
TRBJ1-6 | TRBV27 | CASRGQTGWGSPLHF
TRBJ2-7 | TRBV5-6 | CASSFNVHYEQYF
TRBJ1-3 | TRBV7-6 | CASSLRGSGNTIYF
TRBJ1-5 | TRBV7-2 | CASSLESGASQPQHF
TRBJ2-5 | TRBV4-2 | CASSQPSREQETQYF
TRBJ2-1 | TRBV5-1 | CASSLGGLRAYNEQFF
TRBJ1-1 | TRBV29-1 | CSVSSDRGDTEAFF
TRBJ1-2 | TRBV6-9 | CASSYVRAPNYGYTF
TRBJ2-1 | TRBV5-1 | CASSLNGGLAGGNEQFF
TRBJ2-5 | TRBV6-6 | CASSRDRVVGETQYF
TRBJ1-5 | TRBV2 | CASSQTGRIQPQHF
TRBJ2-5 | TRBV5-1 | CASSLATWGEETQYF
TRBJ2-3 | TRBV2 | CASSYVPDTQYF
TRBJ2-5 | TRBV7-2 | CASSWVGQETQYF
TRBJ1-2 | TRBV29-1 | CSVDEQGSYGYTF
TRBJ2-7 | TRBV28 | CASSPPGYRDYEQYF
TRBJ2-3 | TRBV5-6 | CASIEVGRTDTQYF
TRBJ2-2 | TRBV19 | CASSDQVNTGELFF
TRBJ2-3 | TRBV9 | CASSDRIVEAEDTQYF
TRBJ1-2 | TRBV6-5 | CASSYRVGGSGYGYTF
TRBJ2-2 | TRBV15 | CATSRDEDGRGRRVTGELFF
TRBJ1-5 | TRBV6-1 | CASKGQINQPQHF
TRBJ2-5 | TRBV5-4 | CASSFRLDKETQYF